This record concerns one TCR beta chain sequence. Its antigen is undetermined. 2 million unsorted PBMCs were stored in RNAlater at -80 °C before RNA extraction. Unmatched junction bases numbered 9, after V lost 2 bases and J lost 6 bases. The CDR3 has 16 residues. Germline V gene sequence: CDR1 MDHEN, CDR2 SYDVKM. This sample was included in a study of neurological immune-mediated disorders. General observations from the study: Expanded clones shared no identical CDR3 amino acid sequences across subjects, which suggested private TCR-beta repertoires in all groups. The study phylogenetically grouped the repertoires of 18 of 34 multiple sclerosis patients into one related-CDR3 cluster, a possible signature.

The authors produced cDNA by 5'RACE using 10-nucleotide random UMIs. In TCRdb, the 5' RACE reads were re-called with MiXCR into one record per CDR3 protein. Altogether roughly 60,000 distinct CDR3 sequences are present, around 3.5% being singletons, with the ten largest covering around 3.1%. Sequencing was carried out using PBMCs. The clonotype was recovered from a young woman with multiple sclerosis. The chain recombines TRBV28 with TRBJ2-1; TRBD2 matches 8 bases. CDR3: CASSLGPAGGANEQFF. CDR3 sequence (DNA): TGTGCCAGCAGTTTAGGGCCCGCGGGAGGAGCCAATGAGCAGTTCTTC.